The 13 T cell receptor beta chains listed next were all sequenced from one sample in a study of T cell repertoires in cytomegalovirus infection. These receptors have no identified antigens. Via MiXCR, TCRdb re-called the reads, giving one row per CDR3 protein. The profile covers 450,000 to 550,000 distinct CDR3 sequences, with approximately 46% appearing a single time and approximately 40% taken by the ten largest. Material: cultured PBMCs, obtained from culture after CMV antigen stimulation. Source of these receptors: a human donor in good health (CMV status not recorded). Some clones in this sample may be carry-over from other donors' samples.

V usage is TRBV6-2 or TRBV6-3 and J usage is TRBJ2-1; D may match TRBD1 or TRBD2 (5 bases each). The CDR3 has 16 residues. V lost 3 bases to trimming and J lost 4 bases, with 16 bases between them. The germline V gene has CDR1 MNHEY and CDR2 SVGEGT. For the CDR3, the DNA is TGTGCCAGCAGTTATCAAGGGACCAGCATATACAATGAGCAGTTCTTC. Translation gives CASSYQGTSIYNEQFF.

This clonotype came up a few times. The chain employs TRBV11-2 and TRBJ2-3, with 13 bases that match TRBD2. Germline assignment: CDR1 SGHAT and CDR2 FQNNGV. The CDR3 length is 16 residues. With 5 bases clipped from V and 4 bases from J, the junction kept 6 bases outside the gene matches. CDR3 loop: CASSRKLAGGPDTQYF. CDR3 bases: TGTGCCAGCAGCAGAAAACTAGCGGGAGGGCCAGATACGCAGTATTTT.

The chain is built from TRBV7-2 and TRBJ2-7; TRBD2 agrees at 12 bases. Germline V CDR1 and CDR2: SGHTA, FQGNSA. The CDR3 is 16 residues long. J gave up 4 bases and V 0 bases, and 4 bases lay outside the gene matches. As DNA, the CDR3 is TGTGCCAGCAGCTTAGCAACTAGCGGGAGGAGGTACGAGCAGTACTTC. This encodes CASSLATSGRRYEQYF.

A few counts support this clonotype. V usage is TRBV7-2 and J usage is TRBJ2-3; D unclear. The CDR3 runs to 14 residues. Per germline, CDR1 SGHTA and CDR2 FQGNSA. V was clipped by 6 bases and J by 1 base, with 11 bases between them. The CDR3 DNA follows: TGTGCCAGCAGGCAGAACTCGGGCACAGATACGCAGTATTTT. This translates into CASRQNSGTDTQYF.

The rearrangement uses TRBV7-2 and TRBJ1-6; TRBD1 matches at 8 bases. With V trimmed by 3 bases and J by 5 bases, 6 bases remained unmatched. CDR3 size: 16 residues. Germline V CDR1 and CDR2: SGHTA, FQGNSA. This chain's CDR3 is CASSLEGQGNNSPLHF. CDR3 sequence (DNA): TGTGCCAGCAGCTTGGAAGGACAGGGAAATAATTCACCCCTCCACTTT.

This clonotype occurred many times. V and J are TRBV12-3 or TRBV12-4 and TRBJ2-5; 7 bases are shared with TRBD1. V trimming: 6 bases; J trimming: 2 bases; junction bases outside the gene matches: 3. The CDR3 totals 13 residues. CDR3 bases: TGTGCCAGCAGCCGGGACAGACAAGAGACCCAGTACTTC. Translating gives CASSRDRQETQYF.

This chain joins TRBV9 and TRBJ2-2; the D gene is possibly TRBD2 (6 bases). Germline CDR1 and CDR2: SGDLS and YYNGEE. This CDR3 is built from 17 residues. The V end lost 3 bases, the J end lost 0 bases, and 15 bases lay between the germline ends. The CDR3, as DNA: TGTGCCAGCAGCGCCCGGGGGTATGACGCGAACACCGGGGAGCTGTTTTTT. This encodes CASSARGYDANTGELFF.

In this sample, this clonotype turned up a few times. The rearrangement links TRBV19 to TRBJ2-3; D is unresolved. The CDR3 has 15 residues. Trimming shortened V by 1 base and J by 1 base, and 9 bases separated the two germline ends. Germline V gene lookup returns CDR1 LNHDA and CDR2 SQIVND (reference sequence). In DNA form, the CDR3 reads TGTGCCAGTAGTATAGGGGCAGTAGGCACAGATACGCAGTATTTT. Translation gives CASSIGAVGTDTQYF.

This clonotype was observed a handful of times. The chain couples TRBV11-2 to TRBJ1-1; unclear D gene. V gave up 2 bases and J gave up 1 base, with 23 bases separating them. Germline V gives CDR1 SGHAT, CDR2 FQNNGV. The CDR3 is made up of 19 amino acids. Here the CDR3 DNA reads TGTGCCAGCAGCTTAAAGGTTAACACAATAGCGTCGGGGAACACTGAAGCTTTCTTT. Its translation: CASSLKVNTIASGNTEAFF.

The sample holds a few counts of this clonotype. This rearrangement joins TRBV7-2 to TRBJ1-4; a possible D gene is TRBD1 (5 bases). There are 15 residues in the CDR3. Germline values: CDR1 SGHTA, CDR2 FQGNSA. V lost 4 bases to trimming and J lost 0 bases, with 9 bases between them. The CDR3 DNA is TGTGCCAGCAGCTCCCAAGGGGCAACTAATGAAAAACTGTTTTTT. It codes for CASSSQGATNEKLFF.

J is TRBJ1-5 and V is TRBV27, with D perhaps TRBD1 (6 bases). Germline V gives CDR1 MNHEY, CDR2 SMNVEV (reference sequence). This CDR3 spans 15 amino acids. V was cut by 2 bases and J by 4 bases, with 12 bases left in between. The CDR3 nucleotides are TGTGCCAGCAGTTTACTGGGACACCTTAATCAGCCCCAGCATTTT. Amino acid sequence: CASSLLGHLNQPQHF.

This clonotype was seen a handful of times. This chain connects TRBV12-3 or TRBV12-4 to TRBJ2-5, with TRBD2 matching over 9 bases. This CDR3 has 15 residues. V trimming: 3 bases; J trimming: 2 bases; junction bases outside the gene matches: 4. The CDR3 coding sequence is TGTGCCAGCAGTTTCGCGACTAGCGGACAAGAGACCCAGTACTTC. It translates to CASSFATSGQETQYF.

This chain uses TRBV27 with TRBJ2-3; 9 bases fit TRBD1. Germline CDR1 MNHEY, CDR2 SMNVEV (reference sequence). The CDR3 has 15 amino acids. After removal of 5 bases from V and 3 bases from J, the junction contained 6 bases not matched to a gene. The CDR3 loop is CASSPQGQGTDTQYF. The CDR3 DNA is TGTGCCAGCAGTCCCCAAGGACAGGGGACAGATACGCAGTATTTT.